This TCR beta chain originates from a study of blood T cell repertoires in COVID-19 (dated by TCRdb to about 2020). Background on the whole study: The collaborator samples originated in the United States, Italy and Spain and spanned the acute and convalescent phases of COVID-19. The prospective study material was composed of cDNA or gDNA derived from T cells, B-cell-depleted T cells, or PBMCs. Subjects who had been exposed to COVID-19, were actively infected with it, or had recovered from it provided the deeply sampled blood TCRbeta repertoires that made up the dataset. A freely available public database, intended as a resource for researchers studying the immune response to SARS-CoV-2, is where the repertoires were released. The samples were drawn from the first 160 participants of the ongoing ImmuneRACE study and from 1,200 or so subjects provided by 6 global collaborators. Sample metadata almost always included a de-identified subject ID, COVID-19 status, age in years and sex. HLA class I and class II types, where available, came from metadata supplied by the sample provider rather than from assay-based typing. What the study reported, not specific to this receptor: The quantity of clinical and demographic metadata differed by source and by participant and was supplied without curation.

The collaborating institutions used their own protocols to collect whole blood in K2EDTA tubes. For TCRbeta analysis, collaborators shipped samples as frozen whole blood, isolated PBMCs, or DNA extracted from either of those sample types. V is pruned by 5 bases and J by 1 base, leaving 8 bases of the junction without a gene match. CDR1 and CDR2 were assigned from the germline V gene (reference sequence) as SSHAT and FNYEAQ. The CDR3 contains 17 residues, cysteine and phenylalanine counted. Just CDR3 DNA is preserved here, 51 bases in frame from base 1. TCRbeta CDR3 regions were amplified from genomic DNA using the immunoSEQ Assay, a bias-controlled multiplex PCR. The authors' pipeline ran thus. Within the assay, amplification of reference gene primers was used to estimate how many nucleated cells each sample contained. Sequence reads were collapsed and filtered to measure the absolute abundance of every unique TCRbeta CDR3 rearrangement. For each sample, productive Simpson clonality was calculated as the square root of Simpson's diversity index across productive rearrangements. Held by TCRdb, this immuneACCESS table contains in-frame sequences only and omits some clones. Under half of the omission traces to an unresolved V gene where checked; the cause of the rest is unknown. V and J calls and clone size come straight from that table; D and trimming were deduced from the DNA. Here the sample has 110,000 to 150,000 clones; approximately 90% occur a single time. Of the sample, around 3% falls within the top ten clones.

As for this clone: There is no known antigen for this receptor. Per-base qualities were not stored, and no clone one base away is much larger.

The sequence derives from a man in his 60s with active or convalescent COVID-19. The V and J genes are TRBV7-7 and TRBJ2-3; 11 junctional bases match TRBD1. The specimen sequenced was peripheral blood. In nucleotide form, the sequence is TGTGCCAGCAGCCTCCTTGGACAGGGGGCTGGCACAGATACGCAGTATTTT. The translation is CASSLLGQGAGTDTQYF. Outside the CDR3, residues come from the reference TRBV7-7 and TRBJ2-3 proteins, so the full variable domain is: GAGVSQSPRYKVTKRGQDVTLRCDPISSHATLYWYQQALGQGPEFLTYFNYEAQPDKSGLPSDRFSAERPEGSISTLTIQRTEQRDSAMYRCASSLLGQGAGTDTQYFGPGTRLTVL.